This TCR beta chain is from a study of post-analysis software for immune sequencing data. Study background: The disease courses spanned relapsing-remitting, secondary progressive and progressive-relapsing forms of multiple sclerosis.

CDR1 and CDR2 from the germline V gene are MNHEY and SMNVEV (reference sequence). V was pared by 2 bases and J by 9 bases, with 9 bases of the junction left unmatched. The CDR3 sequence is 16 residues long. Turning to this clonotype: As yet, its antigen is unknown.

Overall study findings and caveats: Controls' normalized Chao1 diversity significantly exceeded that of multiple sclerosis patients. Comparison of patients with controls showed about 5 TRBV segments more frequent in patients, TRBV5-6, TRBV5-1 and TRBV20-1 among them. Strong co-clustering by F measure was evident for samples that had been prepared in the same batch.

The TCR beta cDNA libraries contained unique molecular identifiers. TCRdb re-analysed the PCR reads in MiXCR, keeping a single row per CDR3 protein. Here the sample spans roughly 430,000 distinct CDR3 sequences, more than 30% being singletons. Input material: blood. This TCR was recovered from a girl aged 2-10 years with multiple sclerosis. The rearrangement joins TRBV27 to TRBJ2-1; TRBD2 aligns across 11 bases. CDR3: CASSLIIAGGRSEQFF. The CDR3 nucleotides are TGTGCCAGCAGTTTAATCATAGCGGGAGGGCGTTCTGAGCAGTTCTTC.